This T cell receptor (beta chain) was observed in a study of identical twins. Points from the study as a whole: Instead of following the same donors, the conclusions were based on cross-sectional statistical analysis.

Turning to this clonotype: The antigen remains undetermined.

CDR3 size: 13 residues. V dropped 4 bases and J dropped 10 bases, with 12 bases sitting between them. Germline CDR1 is SGDLS and CDR2 is YYNGEE. TCRdb reprocessed the 5' RACE reads with MiXCR, giving one entry per CDR3 protein. The data hold under 300,000 distinct CDR3 sequences, with over 13% observed a single time. This receptor was identified in a woman under 30 in good health. The chain links TRBV9 to TRBJ1-6; D is perhaps TRBD1 (6 bases). Sequences were obtained from memory (CD45RO+) T cells sorted from blood. CDR3: CASSLDSRSPLHF. The CDR3 coding sequence is TGTGCCAGCAGCCTGGACAGTAGATCACCCCTCCACTTT.